This TCR beta chain was identified in a study of CD8 T cells in ankylosing spondylitis. The authors made TCR beta libraries by quantitative 5'-RACE with molecular barcodes. TCRdb reanalysed the 5' RACE reads using MiXCR and keeps one entry per CDR3 protein. This table has about 440,000 distinct CDR3 sequences, roughly 18% appearing once. Findings and caveats of the study: Characteristic of ankylosing spondylitis blood, it appeared, was a TCR beta motif comprising roughly eight highly homologous variants. Disease-linked clones were reportedly significantly enriched in matched ankylosing spondylitis synovial fluid. Disease-linked clones had a CD8+ phenotype and relatively low frequency in peripheral blood.

This clonotype was counted only a few times. The antigen is not known. The CDR3 has 20 amino acids. The V gene's germline CDR1 is SGHRS and CDR2 YFSETQ. Trimming took off 1 base at V and 2 bases at J, with 27 bases between the two ends. This chain joins TRBV5-1 and TRBJ2-5; TRBD2 might be the D (6 bases). This receptor was obtained from a male donor with ankylosing spondylitis. Sequenced: blood, either unsorted or a sorted T cell fraction (not recorded which). CDR3 bases: TGCGCCAGCAGCTTGCGATTCGTGGGGGGAAAGCAGGCTAGTCAAGAGACCCAGTACTTC. It codes for CASSLRFVGGKQASQETQYF.